This TCR beta chain is drawn from a study of OX40 agonist ivuxolimab in advanced cancers. Trimming took off 2 bases at V and 5 bases at J, with 18 bases between the two ends. From germline, CDR1 is MGHRA and CDR2 YSYEKL. The CDR3 is made up of 16 amino acids. The repertoire was sequenced with immunoSEQ multiplex PCR; TCRdb's copy has only in-frame clones and lacks some. The sample has about 38,000 clones, roughly nine tenths seen once. The V gene is TRBV4-1, the J gene TRBJ1-2; tentatively, D is TRBD1 (6 bases). The source material was CD4+ or CD8+ T cells sorted from blood, sampled in a trial of the OX40 agonist ivuxolimab. This TCR derives from an adult with an advanced solid tumor such as melanoma, head and neck, liver or kidney cancer. The CDR3 spells CASSQLSTDSRYGYTF. The DNA of the CDR3 is TGCGCCAGCAGCCAACTTTCCACGGACAGTAGGTATGGCTACACCTTC.